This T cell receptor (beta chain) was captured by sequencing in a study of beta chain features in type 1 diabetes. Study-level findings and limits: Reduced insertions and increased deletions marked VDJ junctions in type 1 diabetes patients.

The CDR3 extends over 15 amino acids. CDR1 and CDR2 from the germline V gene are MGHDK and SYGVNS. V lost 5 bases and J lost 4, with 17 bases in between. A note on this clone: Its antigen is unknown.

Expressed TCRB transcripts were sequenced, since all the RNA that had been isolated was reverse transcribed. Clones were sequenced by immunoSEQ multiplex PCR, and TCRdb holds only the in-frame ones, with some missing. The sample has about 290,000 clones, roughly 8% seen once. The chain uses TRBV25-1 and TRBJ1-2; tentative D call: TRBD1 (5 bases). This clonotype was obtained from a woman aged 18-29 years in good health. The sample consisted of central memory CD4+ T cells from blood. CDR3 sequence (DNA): TGTGCCAGCAGTACCGTGAGGGACGCTGGCTATGGCTACACCTTC. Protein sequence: CASSTVRDAGYGYTF.